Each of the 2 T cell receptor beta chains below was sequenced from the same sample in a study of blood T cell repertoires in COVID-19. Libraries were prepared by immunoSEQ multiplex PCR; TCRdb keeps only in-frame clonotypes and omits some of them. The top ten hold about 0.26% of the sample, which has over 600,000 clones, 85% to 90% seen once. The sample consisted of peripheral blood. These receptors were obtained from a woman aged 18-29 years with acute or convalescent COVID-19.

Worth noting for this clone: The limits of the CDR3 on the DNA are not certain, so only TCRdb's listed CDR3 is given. CDR3 in amino acids: CASSLDLRARGNYGYTF. The chain combines TRBV11-2 with TRBJ1-2; the table names TRBD1, a call not compared with the DNA. The CDR3 comprises 17 residues, both ends counted. CDR1 and CDR2 from the germline V gene are SGHAT and FQNNGV.

In DNA, the CDR3 is TGTGCCAGCAGCTTAGAGCCTGGCGGGGCGCCGTACGAGCAGTACTTC. Residues: CASSLEPGGAPYEQYF. The chain has TRBV7-6 and TRBJ2-7; D possibly corresponds to TRBD2 (6 bases). V was trimmed by 1 base and J by 4 bases, leaving 17 bases between them. The CDR3 runs to 16 residues. The germline V gene has CDR1 SGHVS and CDR2 FNYEAQ. Variable domain in full (rest from reference TRBV7-6 and TRBJ2-7): GAGVSQSPRYKVTKRGQDVALRCDPISGHVSLYWYRQALGQGPEFLTYFNYEAQQDKSGLPNDRFSAERPEGSISTLTIQRTEQRDSAMYRCASSLEPGGAPYEQYFGPGTRLTVT.